Listed below are T cell receptor beta chains from one sample, sequenced in a study of monozygotic twins with inflammatory bowel disease. For each CDR3 protein, TCRdb gives one entry from its re-call of the 5' RACE reads, without DNA. The repertoire shows some 170,000 distinct CDR3 sequences; the top ten hold 2.4%. Sequencing was performed on blood. All receptors come from a human donor with ulcerative colitis or Crohn's disease, or a healthy co-twin of an affected twin (not recorded which). Both conserved end residues are part of each CDR3. The order of the fields is V gene, J gene, CDR3 protein.

>TRBV6-5|TRBJ2-7
CASRGGPTKQYF
>TRBV19|TRBJ1-3
CASSMGFSGNTIYF
>TRBV4-1|TRBJ2-1
CASSPYNLPGGPGNEQFF
>TRBV10-3|TRBJ2-5
CAISESGETQYF
>TRBV3-1|TRBJ1-3
CASTIFPLGPPFSGNTIYF
>TRBV28|TRBJ1-6
CASSLPGLPSSYNSPLHF
>TRBV7-9|TRBJ1-1
CASSGQGWTEAFF
>TRBV9|TRBJ2-1
CASSATRRGQGDEQFF
>TRBV20-1|TRBJ2-5
CSARDGGQRQETQYF
>TRBV5-1|TRBJ2-3
CASSLKGIPRPDTQYF
>TRBV10-2|TRBJ2-3
CASRSGFVLGTDTQYF
>TRBV18|TRBJ2-2
CASSPTGTGTGELFF
>TRBV29-1|TRBJ2-7
CSVERRGTGSEQYF
>TRBV11-3|TRBJ2-1
CASSPPEAGSNEQFF
>TRBV28|TRBJ2-7
CASSLGGYEQYF
>TRBV5-1|TRBJ2-4
CASSRWAGGAKNIQYF
>TRBV12-3/TRBV12-4|TRBJ2-2
CASTATIYGDTGELFF
>TRBV4-1|TRBJ2-1
CASSQPGPGTSRAEQFF
>TRBV12-3/TRBV12-4|TRBJ1-1
CASTPGQQEGAFF
>TRBV5-5|TRBJ2-1
CASSFRTVYNEQFF
>TRBV6-5|TRBJ2-1
CASSYSPGAGESEQFF
>TRBV12-3/TRBV12-4|TRBJ2-3
CASSSSGRSTDTQYF
>TRBV7-2|TRBJ2-1
CASSPQGVGLNNEQFF
>TRBV12-3/TRBV12-4|TRBJ2-3
CTSSFTAGLDTQYF
>TRBV7-9|TRBJ2-1
CASSPRGRDNEQFF
>TRBV7-2|TRBJ2-1
CASSFRGRYNEQFF
>TRBV27|TRBJ2-5
CASSLIGAPQETQYF